The clone carrying this T cell receptor (beta chain) occurred a few times. The data originate from a study of CD8 T cells in ankylosing spondylitis. TCRdb ran MiXCR on the 5' RACE reads and lists one entry per CDR3 protein. The table includes 200,000 or so distinct CDR3 sequences, 13% detected once. This CDR3 region has 13 residues. Germline V gene sequence: CDR1 MNHEY, CDR2 SMNVEV (reference sequence). Trimming stripped 7 bases from V and 2 bases from J, with 11 bases between. Material for sequencing was blood, either unsorted or a sorted T cell fraction (not recorded which). J is TRBJ2-5 and V is TRBV27; tentatively, D is TRBD2 (5 bases). This receptor was taken from a female donor with ankylosing spondylitis or in good health (not recorded which). In DNA form, the CDR3 reads TGTGCCAGCAAGGACTCTTATCAAGAGACCCAGTACTTC. It is translated as CASKDSYQETQYF.